This passage covers 23 T cell receptor beta chains from one sample sequenced in a study of shared clonotypes between healthy human individuals. The repertoire was sequenced with immunoSEQ multiplex PCR; TCRdb's copy has only in-frame clones and lacks some. The sample holds more than 2,000,000 clones, about 92% seen once. The sample comprised naive CD4+ T cells sorted from blood. Subset meaning: CD45RA+ positively selected. The receptors originated from a man aged 18 to 29 in good health.

The chain recombines TRBV6-5 with TRBJ1-4; 7 bases line up with TRBD1. The CDR3 sequence is 14 residues long. J was trimmed by 10 bases and V by 2 bases; bases with no gene match: 7. Germline V gene data show CDR1 as MNHEY and CDR2 as SVGAGI. The CDR3 nucleotides read TGTGCCAGCAGTTACGGGGCAGGGGGTGGAAAACTGTTTTTT. It codes for CASSYGAGGGKLFF.

In the case of this clone: Other DNA sequences within the sample encode an identical CDR3. This sequence joins TRBV5-1 and TRBJ2-3, with D perhaps matching TRBD2 (6 bases). Trimming removed 0 bases from V and 1 base from J, with 9 bases in between. The CDR3 is 15 amino acids. Per the germline V gene, CDR1 is SGHRS and CDR2 is YFSETQ. The DNA for the CDR3 is TGCGCCAGCAGCTTGGCTGGAGGGGGCACAGATACGCAGTATTTT. It yields the protein CASSLAGGGTDTQYF.

The rearrangement joins TRBV15 to TRBJ1-5, with 7 positions matching TRBD1. Germline V gene lookup returns CDR1 LNHNV and CDR2 YYDKDF (reference sequence). Trimming took 10 bases from V and 2 from J; bases not matched to a gene: 11. This CDR3 has 15 residues. For the CDR3, the DNA is TGTGCCATCGAAGACAGGGCTTTTGGCAATCAGCCCCAGCATTTT. This gives the protein CAIEDRAFGNQPQHF.

This clone appeared a single time. The V gene is TRBV7-9, the J gene TRBJ1-6; D is unresolved. The CDR3 covers 15 residues. V lost 5 bases, J lost 10 bases, and 18 bases lay in between. Per germline, CDR1 SEHNR and CDR2 FQNEAQ (reference sequence). The CDR3 region has the DNA TGTGCCAGCAGCCCATCGGAAGCAGCGGGATCACCCCTCCACTTT. Its protein is CASSPSEAAGSPLHF.

The sample holds one count of this clone. V is TRBV7-2 and J is TRBJ2-7, with 8 bases aligning to TRBD1. Germline V gene lookup returns CDR1 SGHTA and CDR2 FQGNSA. V was pared by 1 base and J by 2 bases, with 4 bases of the junction left unmatched. This CDR3 spans 15 amino acids. CDR3 in DNA: TGTGCCAGCAGCTTAGGCGGGACAGGTACCTACGAGCAGTACTTC. It specifies CASSLGGTGTYEQYF. The full variable domain, with the rest looked up from reference TRBV7-2 and TRBJ2-7, is GAGVSQSPSNKVTEKGKDVELRCDPISGHTALYWYRQSLGQGLEFLIYFQGNSAPDKSGLPSDRFSAERTGGSVSTLTIQRTQQEDSAVYLCASSLGGTGTYEQYFGPGTRLTVT.

J is TRBJ2-1 and V is TRBV9, with 7 nucleotides matching TRBD2. Trimming at V came to 0 bases and at J to 2 bases, leaving 5 bases not matched to a gene. The CDR3 covers 16 residues. Per germline, CDR1 SGDLS and CDR2 YYNGEE. The CDR3: CASSVGAGTTYNEQFF. Written as DNA, the CDR3 is TGTGCCAGCAGCGTAGGAGCGGGAACCACCTACAATGAGCAGTTCTTC.

The rearrangement uses TRBV27 and TRBJ2-3, with 7 bases matching TRBD1. The CDR3 totals 15 residues. V shed 6 bases and J 1 base; nucleotides not matched to a gene: 7. In germline, CDR1 is MNHEY, CDR2 SMNVEV (reference sequence). DNA for the CDR3: TGTGCCAGCAGCAACCTCGGGACAGGCACAGATACGCAGTATTTT. Amino acid sequence: CASSNLGTGTDTQYF.

The chain has TRBV4-3 and TRBJ2-6; D is undetermined. CDR1 is LGHNA and CDR2 is YSLEER in the germline V gene. Between the trimmed V and J ends, which lost 1 base and 0 bases, there was a span of 7 bases. There are 16 residues in the CDR3. This CDR3 reads CASSQAFSSGANVLTF. The CDR3 DNA reads TGCGCCAGCAGCCAAGCGTTTAGCTCTGGGGCCAACGTCCTGACTTTC.

This clone was recorded once. This same CDR3 is encoded by further DNA sequences in the sample. V gene TRBV5-1 combines with J gene TRBJ2-3; D ambiguous. The V gene lost 0 bases and the J gene lost 3 bases, with 8 bases spanning the gap. Germline V CDR1 and CDR2: SGHRS, YFSETQ. CDR3 length: 14 amino acids. Here the CDR3 reads CASSLEGRTDTQYF. The CDR3 region has the DNA TGCGCCAGCAGCTTGGAAGGGCGTACAGATACGCAGTATTTT.

V usage is TRBV6-5 and J usage is TRBJ2-5, with 9 bases lining up with TRBD2. Near its end, the DNA agrees better with TRBJ2-7, so the J call may be wrong. The CDR3 totals 15 residues. Per the germline V gene, CDR1 is MNHEY and CDR2 is SVGAGI. CDR3 in DNA: TGTGCCAGCAGTTACACGGGACTAGCCTCCTACGAGCAGTACTTC. This encodes CASSYTGLASYEQYF.

This clone was seen a few times. The rearrangement links TRBV5-6 to TRBJ1-1; 7 nucleotides agree with TRBD1. The length of the CDR3 is 15 residues. The germline V gene encodes CDR1 SGHDT and CDR2 YYEEEE. V shed 0 bases and J 4 bases; nucleotides not matched to a gene: 6. CDR3 protein: CASSLGPTGATEAFF. DNA of the CDR3: TGTGCCAGCAGCTTGGGACCCACAGGGGCCACTGAAGCTTTCTTT.

V gene TRBV5-6 combines with J gene TRBJ2-5; 7 bases map to TRBD1. The length of the CDR3 is 14 residues. After removal of 2 bases from V and 5 bases from J, the junction contained 6 bases not matched to a gene. Germline V gives CDR1 SGHDT, CDR2 YYEEEE. CDR3 DNA sequence: TGTGCCAGCAGCTTCAACAGGGGCAGGGAGACCCAGTACTTC. Its protein product is CASSFNRGRETQYF.

J is TRBJ2-7 and V is TRBV10-1, with 8 bases matching TRBD2. Losses at the gene ends were 3 bases for V and 4 bases for J; bases not matched to a gene: 5. The V gene's germline CDR1 is WNHNN and CDR2 SYGVQD (reference sequence). The CDR3 consists of 14 residues. DNA for the CDR3: TGCGCCAGCAGTGACGCTAGCGGGCAGTACGAGCAGTACTTC. It encodes CASSDASGQYEQYF.

A few counts support this clone. CDR3 nucleotide sequence: TGTGCCAGCAGCTTAGCCGAAGTACTGGGTGAAGCTTTCTTT. It specifies CASSLAEVLGEAFF. The V and J genes are TRBV7-2 and TRBJ1-1, with no clear D. The CDR3 loop spans 14 amino acids. V was cut by 0 bases and J by 7 bases, with 12 bases left in between. Per germline, CDR1 SGHTA and CDR2 FQGNSA. The full variable domain, its missing parts supplied by reference TRBV7-2 and TRBJ1-1, is GAGVSQSPSNKVTEKGKDVELRCDPISGHTALYWYRQSLGQGLEFLIYFQGNSAPDKSGLPSDRFSAERTGGSVSTLTIQRTQQEDSAVYLCASSLAEVLGEAFFGQGTRLTVV.

CDR3 sequence: CASSLDRGGTIYF. DNA of the CDR3: TGTGCCAGCAGCTTAGATCGGGGGGGAACCATATATTTT. This sequence joins TRBV11-2 and TRBJ1-3; TRBD1 is a possible D gene (5 bases). CDR1 is SGHAT, CDR2 FQNNGV, per germline. This CDR3 contains 13 residues. V gave up 0 bases and J gave up 10 bases, with 10 bases separating them.

Written as DNA, the CDR3 is TGCGCCAGCAGCACAGGACAGGTAATGACCACCTACAATGAGCAGTTCTTC. Its translation is CASSTGQVMTTYNEQFF. The rearrangement links TRBV5-1 to TRBJ2-1; 7 bases match TRBD1. Germline values: CDR1 SGHRS, CDR2 YFSETQ. The CDR3 runs to 17 residues. V shed 4 bases, J shed 2 bases, and the junction held 12 bases outside the gene matches. Full variable domain (rest looked up from reference TRBV5-1 and TRBJ2-1): KAGVTQTPRYLIKTRGQQVTLSCSPISGHRSVSWYQQTPGQGLQFLFEYFSETQRNKGNFPGRFSGRQFSNSRSEMNVSTLELGDSALYLCASSTGQVMTTYNEQFFGPGTRLTVL.

The rearrangement links TRBV5-1 to TRBJ2-7; 10 bases agree with TRBD2. V was clipped by 3 bases and J by 0 bases; unmatched bases: 6. The CDR3 is 16 residues long. Germline CDR1 reads SGHRS; CDR2 reads YFSETQ. The CDR3 nucleotides are TGCGCCAGCAGCTGGGACGGGACTAGCGTCTCCTACGAGCAGTACTTC. Protein product: CASSWDGTSVSYEQYF.

Comment on this clone: The junction departs from the called germline gene at one end, perhaps through a read error. The chain combines TRBV7-7 with TRBJ1-1; no definite D call. This CDR3 is built from 13 residues. Germline-derived CDR1 and CDR2 are SSHAT and FNYEAQ (reference sequence). CDR3 sequence (DNA): TGTGCTAGCAGCCAAACAATAGGGACTGAAGCTTTCTTT. This translates into CASSQTIGTEAFF.

The chain combines TRBV11-2 with TRBJ2-2; D possibly corresponds to TRBD1 (6 bases). This CDR3 is built from 14 residues. Looked up from germline, CDR1 is SGHAT and CDR2 is FQNNGV. The V gene lost 5 bases and the J gene lost 4 bases, with 11 bases spanning the gap. CDR3 in amino acids: CASSPGQITGELFF. CDR3 bases: TGTGCCAGCAGCCCCGGACAGATCACCGGGGAGCTGTTTTTT.

V usage is TRBV19 and J usage is TRBJ1-1; 7 bases match TRBD1. Germline V gene data show CDR1 as LNHDA and CDR2 as SQIVND (reference sequence). Trimming at V came to 10 bases and at J to 6 bases, leaving 17 bases not matched to a gene. This CDR3 comprises 15 residues. For the CDR3, the DNA is TGTGCCACCGTCAGGGGGAATAGACCGTTCGCTGAAGCTTTCTTT. Amino acids: CATVRGNRPFAEAFF.

J is TRBJ1-5 and V is TRBV19, with 9 bases fitting TRBD1. Per the germline V gene, CDR1 is LNHDA and CDR2 is SQIVND (reference sequence). The CDR3 has 16 amino acids. V lost 6 bases and J lost 5; bases outside the gene matches: 11. Here the CDR3 reads CASSASGTGSHQPQHF. As DNA, the CDR3 is TGTGCCAGTAGCGCCTCCGGGACAGGGTCGCATCAGCCCCAGCATTTT.

This clone has just one count. The rearrangement uses TRBV4-1 and TRBJ1-2; possible D gene TRBD1, 5 bases. V lost 1 base and J 2 bases, leaving 11 bases between the germline ends. The CDR3 loop spans 15 amino acids. Germline-derived CDR1 and CDR2 are MGHRA and YSYEKL. The CDR3 nucleotides read TGCGCCAGCAGCCAAGGGGGCGGTCGAAACTATGGCTACACCTTC. As protein: CASSQGGGRNYGYTF.

The sample holds one count of this clone. The chain recombines TRBV9 with TRBJ2-1, with 10 bases that match TRBD2. V dropped 3 bases and J dropped 0; count of bases not matched to a gene: 6. This CDR3 has 17 residues. CDR1 SGDLS and CDR2 YYNGEE come from the germline V gene. The CDR3 sequence: CASSGHSGGHSYNEQFF. Written as DNA, the CDR3 is TGTGCCAGCAGCGGTCATAGCGGGGGGCACTCCTACAATGAGCAGTTCTTC.